The next 30 T cell receptor beta chains were all read from a single sample in a study of T cell repertoires in cytomegalovirus infection. Each CDR3 protein gets one entry after TCRdb re-called the reads with MiXCR. The profile covers 130,000 or so distinct CDR3 sequences, with about 6% appearing a single time and about a sixth taken by the ten largest. Sequenced: PBMCs. The source of these receptors is a human donor in good health (CMV status not recorded). Some clones in this sample may be carry-over from other donors' samples.

Many counts were recorded for this clonotype. The CDR3 region has the DNA TGTGCCAGCAGCCCCGCGGGGGCCGGGACTAATGAAAAACTGTTTTTT. Its protein is CASSPAGAGTNEKLFF. The chain uses TRBV7-9 and TRBJ1-4, with a possible D match to TRBD1 (6 bases). CDR3 length: 16 residues. V was clipped by 5 bases and J by 2 bases, with 15 bases between them. CDR1 SEHNR and CDR2 FQNEAQ come from the germline V gene (reference sequence).

In this sample, this clonotype turned up many times. The chain uses TRBV6-2 or TRBV6-3 and TRBJ1-1; D gene unclear. CDR3 size: 15 residues. Trimming removed 0 bases at V and 4 bases at J, with 12 bases between. From germline, CDR1 is MNHEY and CDR2 SVGEGT. This CDR3 reads CASSYSTGWGTEAFF. CDR3 nucleotide sequence: TGTGCCAGCAGTTACTCTACCGGGTGGGGCACTGAAGCTTTCTTT.

This clonotype came up many times. The gene calls are TRBV27 and TRBJ1-2; a possible D gene is TRBD1 (5 bases). V lost 5 bases, J lost 6 bases, and 16 bases lay in between. Germline CDR1 reads MNHEY; CDR2 reads SMNVEV (reference sequence). CDR3 length: 14 residues. The CDR3 sequence is CASSPQGVLHGYTF. The CDR3 DNA is TGTGCCAGCAGTCCCCAAGGGGTGCTACATGGCTACACCTTC.

This clonotype was counted at least ten times. This chain uses TRBV12-3 or TRBV12-4 with TRBJ1-1; no definite D call. V lost 3 bases, J lost 0 bases, and 11 bases lay in between. The length of the CDR3 is 15 residues. The CDR3 nucleotides are TGTGCCAGCAGTTTTAGGGCGAATTTGAACACTGAAGCTTTCTTT. It specifies CASSFRANLNTEAFF.

This clonotype was picked up a small number of times. The rearrangement links TRBV29-1 to TRBJ1-1, with a weak D call TRBD1 (5 bases). Germline CDR1 is SQVTM and CDR2 is ANQGSEA. Between the trimmed V and J ends, which lost 3 bases and 9 bases, there was a span of 11 bases. The CDR3 has 11 residues. The CDR3 coding sequence is TGCAGCGTTGACTCCGGGGCGAAAGCTTTCTTT. Encoded protein: CSVDSGAKAFF. The whole variable domain, remainder taken from reference TRBV29-1 and TRBJ1-1, is SAVISQKPSRDICQRGTSLTIQCQVDSQVTMMFWYRQQPGQSLTLIATANQGSEATYESGFVIDKFPISRPNLTFSTLTVSNMSPEDSSIYLCSVDSGAKAFFGQGTRLTVV.

The rearrangement links TRBV20-1 to TRBJ2-5; 7 nucleotides align to TRBD2. The CDR3 has 13 residues. Germline V gene sequence: CDR1 DFQATT, CDR2 SNEGSKA (reference sequence). V lost 6 bases, J lost 4 bases, and 8 bases stayed unmatched. DNA of the CDR3: TGCAGTGCCAACGCGGGGGAGGGAGAGACCCAGTACTTC. This encodes CSANAGEGETQYF.

This clonotype has ten or more counts. J is TRBJ2-5 and V is TRBV24-1; TRBD2 might be the D (6 bases). CDR1 is KGHDR and CDR2 is SFDVKD in the germline V gene. The CDR3 length is 14 residues. V shed 4 bases and J shed 5 bases, with 13 bases lying between them. The CDR3 nucleotides read TGTGCCACCAGTGAGCGGGGCCGGGAGGAGACCCAGTACTTC. It is translated as CATSERGREETQYF.

This clonotype was observed at least ten times. The chain uses TRBV7-2 and TRBJ2-1, with D possibly called TRBD1 or TRBD2 (5 bases each). The V gene's germline CDR1 is SGHTA and CDR2 FQGNSA. The CDR3 is 14 residues long. Trimming took 4 bases from V and 6 from J, leaving 13 bases between them. The CDR3 DNA reads TGTGCCAGCAGCTCGAGGGGACCCTCCAATGAGCAGTTCTTC. This gives the protein CASSSRGPSNEQFF.

At least ten counts were recorded for this clonotype. The chain has TRBV7-2 and TRBJ1-6; no clear D. V lost 3 bases, J lost 7 bases, and 16 bases lay in between. The germline V gene encodes CDR1 SGHTA and CDR2 FQGNSA. The CDR3 totals 16 residues. In DNA, the CDR3 is TGTGCCAGCAGCTTCCTCCCGAGCGCCCAAAATTCACCCCTCCACTTT. It yields the protein CASSFLPSAQNSPLHF. The full variable domain, in which reference TRBV7-2 and TRBJ1-6 provide the parts outside the CDR3, is GAGVSQSPSNKVTEKGKDVELRCDPISGHTALYWYRQSLGQGLEFLIYFQGNSAPDKSGLPSDRFSAERTGGSVSTLTIQRTQQEDSAVYLCASSFLPSAQNSPLHFGNGTRLTVT.

The sample holds many counts of this clonotype. The gene calls are TRBV7-7 and TRBJ2-5, with TRBD2 as a possible D gene (6 bases). The V and J ends lost 5 bases and 3 bases respectively, with 10 bases between them. The CDR3 contains 13 residues. Germline loops: CDR1 SSHAT, CDR2 FNYEAQ (reference sequence). The CDR3 coding sequence is TGTGCCAGCAGCCTTCGACTAGAAGAGACCCAGTACTTC. Amino acids: CASSLRLEETQYF.

This clonotype was counted only a few times. The rearrangement links TRBV7-3 to TRBJ1-1; D not resolved. V was trimmed by 5 bases and J by 4 bases, leaving 11 bases between them. The CDR3 loop spans 13 amino acids. Germline-derived CDR1 and CDR2 are SGHTA and FQGTGA. CDR3 nucleotide sequence: TGTGCCAGCAGCCCCATAAGTGGCACTGAAGCTTTCTTT. Translation: CASSPISGTEAFF.

In its sample, this clonotype was seen many times. The chain joins TRBV28 to TRBJ1-4; no definite D call. V lost 3 bases and J 7 bases, leaving 9 bases between the germline ends. The CDR3 totals 13 residues. Germline CDR1 is MDHEN and CDR2 is SYDVKM. CDR3 in DNA: TGTGCCAGCAGTTTTGGGCCCGGTGAAAAACTGTTTTTT. Amino acids: CASSFGPGEKLFF. The full variable domain, its missing parts supplied by reference TRBV28 and TRBJ1-4, is DVKVTQSSRYLVKRTGEKVFLECVQDMDHENMFWYRQDPGLGLRLIYFSYDVKMKEKGDIPEGYSVSREKKERFSLILESASTNQTSMYLCASSFGPGEKLFFGSGTQLSVL.

This rearrangement joins TRBV20-1 to TRBJ1-2; 8 bases are shared with TRBD1. This CDR3 spans 14 amino acids. Germline-derived CDR1 and CDR2 are DFQATT and SNEGSKA (reference sequence). J lost 5 bases, V lost 3 bases, and 8 bases had no gene match. The CDR3 nucleotides read TGCAGTGCTAGGGAGCGGGACAGGCTTTATGGCTACACCTTC. Translating it yields CSARERDRLYGYTF.

In this sample, this clonotype turned up many times. The CDR3 loop is CASSWGTGMDTEAFF. In DNA, the CDR3 is TGTGCCAGCAGCTGGGGGACAGGGATGGACACTGAAGCTTTCTTT. The V and J genes are TRBV11-2 and TRBJ1-1; 9 bases align to TRBD1. This CDR3 region has 15 residues. The trim removed 4 bases at V and 3 bases at J, leaving 6 bases unmatched. Germline CDR1 is SGHAT and CDR2 is FQNNGV.

This clonotype was counted ten times or more. The chain has TRBV12-3 or TRBV12-4 and TRBJ2-1, with a tentative D call TRBD2 (6 bases). The V gene lost 6 bases and the J gene lost 0 bases, with 12 bases spanning the gap. This CDR3 region has 15 residues. The CDR3 DNA reads TGTGCCAGCAGAAATAGCGGAACCTCCTACAATGAGCAGTTCTTC. It yields the protein CASRNSGTSYNEQFF.

Remarks on this clonotype: The germline gene is not matched at one end of the junction; a read error may be the cause. The rearrangement uses TRBV7-2 and TRBJ2-3; D might be TRBD2 (5 bases). CDR3 length: 14 amino acids. The germline gives CDR1 SGHTA, CDR2 FQGNSA. The CDR3 nucleotides read TGTGTCAGCAGCTTAGCGCGGAGCACAGATACGCAGTATTTT. Its protein product is CVSSLARSTDTQYF.

The J gene is TRBJ1-2, the V gene TRBV27, with D maybe TRBD1 (5 bases). V lost 4 bases, J lost 0 bases, and 9 bases lay in between. This CDR3 region has 14 residues. Germline lookup yields CDR1 MNHEY and CDR2 SMNVEV (reference sequence). The CDR3 bases are TGTGCCAGCAGTTACGACAGCTCTAACTATGGCTACACCTTC. Its translation: CASSYDSSNYGYTF.

This clonotype was seen a few times. The chain employs TRBV5-1 and TRBJ2-5; the D gene is possibly TRBD2 (5 bases). The CDR3 has 14 residues. Germline V gene lookup returns CDR1 SGHRS and CDR2 YFSETQ. V dropped 2 bases and J dropped 5 bases, with 13 bases sitting between them. The CDR3 loop reads CASSFDEGRETQYF. The CDR3 bases are TGCGCCAGCAGCTTCGATGAGGGCCGGGAGACCCAGTACTTC.

There are many counts of this clonotype. V and J are TRBV11-2 and TRBJ2-7; D ambiguous. Trimming stripped 0 bases from V and 0 bases from J, with 15 bases between. CDR3 length: 17 amino acids. The germline V gene has CDR1 SGHAT and CDR2 FQNNGV. The CDR3 DNA sequence: TGTGCCAGCAGCTTAGAAGGCCGGCAGATCAGCTCCTACGAGCAGTACTTC. This gives the protein CASSLEGRQISSYEQYF. The full variable domain, rest sourced from reference TRBV11-2 and TRBJ2-7, is EAGVAQSPRYKIIEKRQSVAFWCNPISGHATLYWYQQILGQGPKLLIQFQNNGVVDDSQLPKDRFSAERLKGVDSTLKIQPAKLEDSAVYLCASSLEGRQISSYEQYFGPGTRLTVT.

The rearrangement joins TRBV30 to TRBJ1-4, with TRBD1 matching over 10 bases. The germline V gene encodes CDR1 GTSNPN and CDR2 SVGIG (reference sequence). The CDR3 length is 17 residues. V dropped 5 bases and J dropped 1; count of bases not matched to a gene: 10. The CDR3 nucleotides read TGTGCCTGGGCCGACAGGGGGCGAAGAATAACTAATGAAAAACTGTTTTTT. It translates to CAWADRGRRITNEKLFF.

This clonotype was seen repeatedly, ten times or more. This chain connects TRBV7-9 to TRBJ1-1; possible D gene TRBD1, 5 bases. The CDR3 is 15 amino acids. From germline, CDR1 is SEHNR and CDR2 FQNEAQ (reference sequence). V lost 8 bases to trimming and J lost 0 bases, with 16 bases between them. The CDR3 DNA sequence: TGTGCCAGCGGTCGGGACGGACTCATGAACACTGAAGCTTTCTTT. Protein product: CASGRDGLMNTEAFF.

This clonotype has a count of ten or more. This chain uses TRBV7-8 with TRBJ1-1; D perhaps matches TRBD1 (5 bases). The germline V gene has CDR1 SGHVS and CDR2 FQNEAQ. This CDR3 comprises 13 residues. Trimming cost V 2 bases and J 5 bases, with 9 bases left between them. The CDR3 region is CASSLFRGTEAFF. The CDR3 DNA reads as TGTGCCAGCAGCTTATTTCGGGGGACTGAAGCTTTCTTT.

This clonotype turned up a few times. V gene TRBV18 combines with J gene TRBJ2-1; 8 bases fit TRBD2. Germline V gene sequence: CDR1 KGHSH, CDR2 LQKENI. The CDR3 totals 18 residues. Trimming at V came to 6 bases and at J to 5 bases, leaving 18 bases not matched to a gene. In DNA form, the CDR3 reads TGTGCCAGCTCCCTCCGGGAGGGGCCAGCCTTATCCAACAATGAGCAGTTCTTC. Protein: CASSLREGPALSNNEQFF.

In its sample, this clonotype was seen many times. The V gene is TRBV6-2 or TRBV6-3, the J gene TRBJ1-1, with D unresolved. Germline V gene lookup returns CDR1 MNHEY and CDR2 SVGEGT. The CDR3 has 13 amino acids. Trimming took 6 bases from V and 6 from J, leaving 14 bases between them. The CDR3 region is CASRTSHPSEAFF. CDR3 sequence (DNA): TGTGCCAGCAGAACCTCGCATCCCTCTGAAGCTTTCTTT.

The chain recombines TRBV15 with TRBJ1-4; 8 bases align to TRBD1. Losses at the gene ends were 4 bases for V and 7 bases for J; bases not matched to a gene: 5. Germline CDR1 LNHNV, CDR2 YYDKDF (reference sequence). This CDR3 region has 14 residues. DNA for the CDR3: TGTGCCACCAGCACGACAGGGGTCGGTGAAAAACTGTTTTTT. As protein: CATSTTGVGEKLFF.

In this sample, this clonotype turned up many times. The gene calls are TRBV11-2 and TRBJ2-3; D remains unclear. The germline V and J ends were trimmed by 0 bases and 2 bases, with 9 bases remaining between them. The CDR3 runs 15 residues. Germline V gene data show CDR1 as SGHAT and CDR2 as FQNNGV. The CDR3 DNA follows: TGTGCCAGCAGCTTAGACGATCTAACCACAGATACGCAGTATTTT. Translating it yields CASSLDDLTTDTQYF.

This clonotype was detected many times. This sequence joins TRBV7-6 and TRBJ1-5; 9 bases line up with TRBD1. From germline, CDR1 is SGHVS and CDR2 FNYEAQ. The CDR3 contains 20 residues. V shed 8 bases and J 5 bases; nucleotides not matched to a gene: 25. The CDR3 sequence is CASRDLTPGQGGVRDQPQHF. CDR3 nucleotide sequence: TGTGCCAGCCGCGACCTGACACCGGGACAGGGAGGAGTGCGGGATCAGCCCCAGCATTTT.

The table lists this clonotype with many counts. The V gene is TRBV10-3, the J gene TRBJ2-6; tentatively, D is TRBD1 or TRBD2 (5 bases each). The germline gives CDR1 ENHRY, CDR2 SYGVKD. The V end was cut by 10 bases, the J end by 0 bases, with 13 bases between. The CDR3 contains 15 residues. The chain's CDR3 is CATGTENSGANVLTF. For the CDR3, the DNA is TGTGCCACGGGGACGGAGAACTCTGGGGCCAACGTCCTGACTTTC.

This clonotype turned up a few times. One end of the junction is discordant with germline, which a read error may explain. The chain links TRBV7-8 to TRBJ1-5, with 9 bases identical to TRBD1. The CDR3 length is 15 residues. Looked up from germline, CDR1 is SGHVS and CDR2 is FQNEAQ. CDR3: CASNLPRDRDQPQHF. Here the CDR3 DNA reads TGTGCCAGCAACTTACCCCGGGACAGGGATCAGCCCCAGCATTTT. Based on the CDR3 plus reference TRBV7-8 and TRBJ1-5, the full variable domain is GAGVSQSPRYKVAKRGQDVALRCDPISGHVSLFWYQQALGQGPEFLTYFQNEAQLDKSGLPSDRFFAERPEGSVSTLKIQRTQQEDSAVYLCASNLPRDRDQPQHFGDGTRLSIL.

This chain uses TRBV20-1 with TRBJ1-6, with 10 bases that match TRBD1. Trimming took 6 bases from V and 9 from J; bases not matched to a gene: 11. This CDR3 has 15 residues. In germline, CDR1 is DFQATT, CDR2 SNEGSKA (reference sequence). The CDR3 nucleotides read TGCAGTGCCAGATTGCGACAGGGGGCTGGTTCACCCCTCCACTTT. Translating it yields CSARLRQGAGSPLHF.